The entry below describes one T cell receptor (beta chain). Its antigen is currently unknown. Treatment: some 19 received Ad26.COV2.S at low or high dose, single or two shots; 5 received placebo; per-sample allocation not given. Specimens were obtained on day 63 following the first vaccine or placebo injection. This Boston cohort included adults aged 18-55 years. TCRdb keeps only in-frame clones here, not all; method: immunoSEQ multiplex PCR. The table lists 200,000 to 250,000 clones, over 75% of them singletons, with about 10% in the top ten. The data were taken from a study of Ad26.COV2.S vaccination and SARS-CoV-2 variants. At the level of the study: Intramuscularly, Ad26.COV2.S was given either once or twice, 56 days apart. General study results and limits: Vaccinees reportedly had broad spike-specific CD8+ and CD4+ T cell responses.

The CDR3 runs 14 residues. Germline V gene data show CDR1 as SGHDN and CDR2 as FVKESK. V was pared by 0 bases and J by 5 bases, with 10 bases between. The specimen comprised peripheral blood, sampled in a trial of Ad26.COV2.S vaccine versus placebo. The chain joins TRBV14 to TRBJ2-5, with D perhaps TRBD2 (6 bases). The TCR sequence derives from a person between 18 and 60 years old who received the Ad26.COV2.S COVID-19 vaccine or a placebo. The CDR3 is CASSQELAGETQYF. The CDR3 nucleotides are TGTGCCAGCAGCCAAGAACTAGCTGGGGAGACCCAGTACTTC.